Listed below are T cell receptor beta chains from one sample, sequenced in a study of identical twins. TCRdb ran MiXCR on the 5' RACE reads and lists one entry per CDR3 protein. The sample has approximately 230,000 distinct CDR3 sequences; approximately 7.1% are singletons. This same sample was also part of a study on T cells expressing NK-cell markers.

The sequenced sample was CD8+ T cells sorted from blood. These receptors were obtained from a young woman in good health. Each CDR3 is given with its conserved first and last residue. D genes are given only for firm matches. Rows may omit the clone size; those that give it use once, few, many or a size class.

>NA|TRBJ2-1|TRBV12-3/TRBV12-4|NA|14
CASSFRTSYNEQFF
TGTGCCAGCAGTTTCAGGACTTCTTACAATGAGCAGTTCTTC
>NA|TRBJ2-7|TRBV12-3/TRBV12-4|few|14
CASSRATGAGEQYF
TGTGCCAGCAGCCGGGCGACAGGTGCTGGGGAGCAGTACTTC
>NA|TRBJ1-5|TRBV5-1|many|16
CASSTDSYYLDQPQHF
TGCGCCAGCAGCACCGACAGTTACTACCTCGATCAGCCCCAGCATTTT
>NA|TRBJ1-5|TRBV12-3/TRBV12-4|many|19
CASSFVAESGSPVDQPQHF
TGTGCCAGCAGTTTTGTCGCCGAAAGTGGGAGCCCGGTCGATCAGCCCCAGCATTTT
>NA|TRBJ1-1|TRBV27|few|13
CASYRGGSTEAFF
TGTGCCAGCTACCGCGGAGGGTCCACTGAAGCTTTCTTT
>NA|TRBJ2-5|TRBV20-1|many|15
CSAPVPLISTETQYF
TGCAGTGCTCCCGTCCCACTTATTAGCACCGAGACCCAGTACTTC
>NA|TRBJ1-5|TRBV6-7|few|17
CASSYPPSDSRERAQHF
TGTGCCAGCAGTTACCCTCCTAGCGACAGCCGGGAAAGGGCCCAGCATTTT
>NA|TRBJ1-2|TRBV7-9|few|15
CASSAPSGIPTGYTF
TGTGCCAGCAGCGCGCCCTCAGGGATCCCCACCGGCTACACCTTC
>TRBD1|TRBJ2-5|TRBV28|NA|18
CASSFSGQGYGNQETQYF
TGTGCCAGCAGTTTCTCGGGACAGGGGTATGGGAACCAAGAGACCCAGTACTTC
>NA|TRBJ2-7|TRBV4-3|many|14
CASSQEFPDHEQYF
TGCGCCAGCAGCCAAGAATTCCCGGACCACGAGCAGTACTTC
>NA|TRBJ1-2|TRBV6-6|NA|13
CASSYSEYSGYTF
TGTGCCAGCAGTTACTCAGAGTATAGCGGCTACACCTTC
>NA|TRBJ1-1|TRBV20-1|few|17
CSACERAILRGDTEAFF
TGCAGTGCTTGCGAGCGGGCTATCCTACGGGGAGACACTGAAGCTTTCTTT
>NA|TRBJ1-1|TRBV7-6|NA|13
CASSLGVNDEAFF
TGTGCCAGCTCTCTAGGGGTGAATGATGAAGCTTTCTTT
>NA|TRBJ2-7|TRBV2|NA|13
CASSAQGNHEQYF
TGTGCCAGCAGCGCACAGGGTAACCACGAGCAGTACTTC
>NA|TRBJ2-2|TRBV7-8|NA|19
CASSISPNSGRMNTGELFF
TGTGCCAGCAGCATCAGCCCTAACTCGGGACGAATGAACACCGGGGAGCTGTTTTTT
>NA|TRBJ2-1|TRBV11-2|few|17
CASSGGRAGMVYNEQFF
TGTGCCAGCAGCGGGGGGCGAGCGGGAATGGTCTACAATGAGCAGTTCTTC
>NA|TRBJ2-3|TRBV12-3/TRBV12-4|many|14
CASSVDSITDTQYF
TGTGCCAGCAGCGTAGACTCCATCACAGATACGCAGTATTTT